These 30 T cell receptor beta chains were sequenced from one sample in a study of blood T cell repertoires in COVID-19. Only in-frame clones appear in the TCRdb table, and some are missing; sequencing was by immunoSEQ multiplex PCR. The profile shows approximately 160,000 clones, around four fifths of them singletons. Source material: PBMCs or T cells enriched from blood (not recorded which). The receptors originated from a man aged 50 to 60 who had recovered from COVID-19.

The chain employs TRBV6-5 and TRBJ1-4; D remains unclear. The CDR3 has 12 residues. Germline V gives CDR1 MNHEY, CDR2 SVGAGI. The V and J ends lost 6 bases and 8 bases respectively, with 10 bases between them. As DNA, the CDR3 is TGTGCCAGCAGAGGACTTGGGGAAAAACTGTTTTTT. Protein sequence: CASRGLGEKLFF.

This clone was observed a single time. V usage is TRBV6-5 and J usage is TRBJ2-7; 9 bases fit TRBD1. Trimming removed 10 bases from V and 4 bases from J; junction bases left unmatched: 5. Germline V CDR1 and CDR2: MNHEY, SVGAGI. This CDR3 has 12 amino acids. CDR3 in DNA: TGTGCCACGGGGACAGGGCGATACGAGCAGTACTTC. This encodes CATGTGRYEQYF.

This clone was observed at least ten times. The gene calls are TRBV11-2 and TRBJ1-4; D may be TRBD1 (6 bases). The CDR3 totals 15 residues. Germline CDR1 is SGHAT and CDR2 is FQNNGV. The V end was cut by 2 bases, the J end by 3 bases, with 10 bases between. The CDR3 DNA reads TGTGCCAGCAGCTTATCAGGGGCGGCTAATGAAAAACTGTTTTTT. Protein sequence: CASSLSGAANEKLFF.

This chain links TRBV14 with TRBJ1-2; TRBD1 agrees at 10 bases. J gave up 4 bases and V 4 bases, and 6 bases lay outside the gene matches. Per the germline V gene, CDR1 is SGHDN and CDR2 is FVKESK. This CDR3 has 15 residues. CDR3 sequence reads: CASSLGQGGSYGYTF. The CDR3 DNA sequence: TGTGCCAGCAGCCTAGGACAGGGGGGTAGCTATGGCTACACCTTC.

This rearrangement joins TRBV27 to TRBJ2-5; 10 bases agree with TRBD1. The CDR3 has 16 residues. CDR1 and CDR2 (germline): MNHEY, SMNVEV (reference sequence). J gave up 3 bases and V 0 bases, and 4 bases lay outside the gene matches. The CDR3 loop reads CASSLSLGTGEETQYF. The DNA for the CDR3 is TGTGCCAGCAGTTTATCGTTAGGGACAGGGGAAGAGACCCAGTACTTC.

The rearrangement links TRBV19 to TRBJ2-7, with 8 bases fitting TRBD2. Germline lookup yields CDR1 LNHDA and CDR2 SQIVND (reference sequence). This CDR3 is 16 amino acids long. The V segment lost 5 bases and the J segment 0 bases; nucleotides outside the gene matches: 9. DNA for the CDR3: TGTGCCAGTAGTGACATAGCGGGGTCAAACTCCTACGAGCAGTACTTC. This encodes CASSDIAGSNSYEQYF.

The chain uses TRBV10-3 and TRBJ2-5; 8 bases are shared with TRBD2. This CDR3 contains 17 residues. Germline loops: CDR1 ENHRY, CDR2 SYGVKD. The V segment lost 0 bases and the J segment 1 base; nucleotides outside the gene matches: 7. The CDR3 DNA reads TGTGCCATCAGTGAGTCGGATGCGGGGGGCCCCCAAGAGACCCAGTACTTC. The encoded protein is CAISESDAGGPQETQYF.

The chain couples TRBV4-2 to TRBJ2-5; 14 nucleotides line up with TRBD2. V trimming: 0 bases; J trimming: 5 bases; junction bases outside the gene matches: 5. The CDR3 is made up of 17 amino acids. Germline values: CDR1 LGHNA, CDR2 YNFKEQ. CDR3 residues: CASSQDGGLAGVETQYF. In DNA, the CDR3 is TGTGCCAGCAGCCAAGATGGGGGACTAGCGGGGGTGGAGACCCAGTACTTC.

The V call is TRBV14, the J call TRBJ1-6, with D tentatively TRBD1 (5 bases). Trimming removed 1 base from V and 8 bases from J, with 15 bases in between. Germline V gives CDR1 SGHDN, CDR2 FVKESK. This CDR3 has 16 residues. CDR3 region: CASSQGLKGIDSPLHF. CDR3 in DNA: TGTGCCAGCAGCCAAGGTTTAAAGGGGATTGATTCACCCCTCCACTTT.

The chain has TRBV15 and TRBJ2-5; maybe TRBD2 (6 bases). Trimming pared 0 bases from V and 2 bases from J, leaving 13 bases between. Germline V gene sequence: CDR1 LNHNV, CDR2 YYDKDF (reference sequence). The CDR3 is 16 residues long. The CDR3 loop is CATSREGAGSQETQYF. CDR3 nucleotide sequence: TGTGCCACCAGCAGAGAAGGCGCGGGGTCTCAAGAGACCCAGTACTTC.

In nucleotides, the CDR3 is TGTGCCATCAGTGAGCGGGGAAATTCACCCCTCCACTTT. It specifies CAISERGNSPLHF. The rearrangement uses TRBV10-3 and TRBJ1-6; D gene uncertain. This CDR3 has 13 amino acids. Germline lookup yields CDR1 ENHRY and CDR2 SYGVKD. V was trimmed by 2 bases and J by 7 bases, leaving 6 bases between them.

The chain links TRBV2 to TRBJ2-5, with 7 bases fitting TRBD2. The CDR3 sequence is 14 residues long. J lost 1 base, V lost 7 bases, and 6 bases had no gene match. Germline V lookup: CDR1 SNHLY, CDR2 FYNNEI. The CDR3 sequence: CASIIGGSQETQYF. In DNA form, the CDR3 reads TGTGCCAGCATTATCGGGGGGAGCCAAGAGACCCAGTACTTC.

The chain employs TRBV25-1 and TRBJ2-2; perhaps TRBD1 as D (6 bases). Germline V gene sequence: CDR1 MGHDK, CDR2 SYGVNS. The V end was cut by 4 bases, the J end by 0 bases, with 9 bases between. This CDR3 contains 15 residues. The CDR3 sequence is CASSVEGANTGELFF. DNA for the CDR3: TGTGCCAGCAGTGTTGAGGGGGCGAACACCGGGGAGCTGTTTTTT.

The chain recombines TRBV28 with TRBJ1-2, with unresolved D. V lost 6 bases to trimming and J lost 2 bases, with 4 bases between them. CDR3 length: 11 residues. Germline CDR1 MDHEN, CDR2 SYDVKM. The CDR3 here is CASSRNYGYTF. The CDR3 region has the DNA TGTGCCAGCAGCCGGAACTATGGCTACACCTTC.

The V call is TRBV4-2, the J call TRBJ1-1, with D possibly TRBD1 on 6 matching bases. The germline V gene has CDR1 LGHNA and CDR2 YNFKEQ. The CDR3 runs 15 residues. V was cut by 0 bases and J by 0 bases, with 8 bases left in between. The CDR3 region has the DNA TGTGCCAGCAGCCAAGAGAAGGGGGTGAACACTGAAGCTTTCTTT. Residues: CASSQEKGVNTEAFF.

The chain's CDR3 is CASSRTQDRPGANVLTF. The DNA of the CDR3 is TGCGCCAGCAGTCGTACGCAGGATCGTCCTGGGGCCAACGTCCTGACTTTC. The V and J genes are TRBV23-1 and TRBJ2-6; no clear D. TRBV23-1 belongs to the ORF category, with a function that is uncertain. The CDR3 has 17 amino acids. The V end lost 4 bases, the J end lost 2 bases, and 15 bases lay between the germline ends.

The J gene is TRBJ2-1, the V gene TRBV12-3 or TRBV12-4, with D uncertain. Trimming shortened V by 3 bases and J by 10 bases, and 7 bases separated the two germline ends. The length of the CDR3 is 11 residues. The CDR3 DNA is TGTGCCAGCAGTTTCGCGACAGAGCAGTTCTTC. Translation: CASSFATEQFF.

The chain joins TRBV6-5 to TRBJ1-2; D possibly corresponds to TRBD1 (5 bases). This CDR3 region has 13 residues. The germline gives CDR1 MNHEY, CDR2 SVGAGI. Trimming pared 7 bases from V and 6 bases from J, leaving 15 bases between. CDR3 DNA sequence: TGTGCCAGCACCTTGGTAGGGGTGGATGGCTACACCTTC. This codes for CASTLVGVDGYTF.

The chain has TRBV25-1 and TRBJ1-5, with 9 bases fitting TRBD1. Germline V lookup: CDR1 MGHDK, CDR2 SYGVNS. The CDR3 length is 13 residues. Trimming cost V 5 bases and J 9 bases; bases outside gene matches: 5. The CDR3 is CASSNTGQGPQHF. As DNA, the CDR3 is TGTGCCAGCAGTAACACGGGACAGGGGCCCCAGCATTTT.

This clone was seen more than once but under ten times. The V call is TRBV2, the J call TRBJ1-5, with a tentative D call TRBD1 (6 bases). The V end was cut by 7 bases, the J end by 4 bases, with 8 bases between. CDR3 size: 12 residues. Germline V gene sequence: CDR1 SNHLY, CDR2 FYNNEI. The CDR3 is CASNRENQPQHF. The CDR3 DNA follows: TGTGCCAGCAACAGGGAAAATCAGCCCCAGCATTTT.

The chain links TRBV11-2 to TRBJ2-5; D remains unclear. V dropped 7 bases and J dropped 1 base, with 10 bases sitting between them. Germline values: CDR1 SGHAT, CDR2 FQNNGV. This CDR3 region has 13 residues. Here the CDR3 DNA reads TGTGCCAGCAATTACAGAGCCCAAGAGACCCAGTACTTC. Its protein is CASNYRAQETQYF.

This chain uses TRBV11-3 with TRBJ2-1, with a tentative D call TRBD2 (6 bases). V lost 1 base, J lost 2 bases, and 12 bases lay in between. Germline V CDR1 and CDR2: SGHNT, YENEEA. The CDR3 spans 16 residues. The CDR3 loop reads CASSLGGGVTYNEQFF. The CDR3 DNA is TGTGCCAGCAGCTTAGGTGGCGGGGTGACCTACAATGAGCAGTTCTTC. Complete variable domain (other parts from reference TRBV11-3 and TRBJ2-1): EAGVVQSPRYKIIEKKQPVAFWCNPISGHNTLYWYLQNLGQGPELLIRYENEEAVDDSQLPKDRFSAERLKGVDSTLKIQPAELGDSAVYLCASSLGGGVTYNEQFFGPGTRLTVL.

This chain links TRBV10-2 with TRBJ1-2; the D gene is possibly TRBD1 (5 bases). Germline V gene data show CDR1 as WSHSY and CDR2 as SAAADI. CDR3 size: 14 residues. With 2 bases removed from V and 5 bases from J, the gap between germline ends came to 12 bases. The CDR3 DNA reads TGCGCCAGCAGTGAGGGCAGGGTAGGATATGGCTACACCTTC. Its translation: CASSEGRVGYGYTF.

The chain joins TRBV19 to TRBJ1-5; 7 nucleotides align to TRBD1. The V gene's germline CDR1 is LNHDA and CDR2 SQIVND (reference sequence). V dropped 7 bases and J dropped 7; count of bases not matched to a gene: 13. The CDR3 loop spans 15 amino acids. DNA of the CDR3: TGTGCCAGTACCAACCCCCGACAGGGCCACCAGCCCCAGCATTTT. This sequence encodes CASTNPRQGHQPQHF.

The V and J genes are TRBV7-2 and TRBJ2-7; 9 bases align to TRBD2. Germline CDR1 is SGHTA and CDR2 is FQGNSA. V shed 1 base, J shed 2 bases, and the junction held 6 bases outside the gene matches. This CDR3 region has 16 residues. This CDR3 is CASSLDSGGLPYEQYF. As DNA, the CDR3 is TGTGCCAGCAGCTTAGATAGCGGGGGCCTCCCCTACGAGCAGTACTTC.

V and J are TRBV3-1 (or the pseudogene TRBV3-2) and TRBJ2-5, with 7 nucleotides matching TRBD2. Looked up from germline, CDR1 is LGHDT and CDR2 is YNNKEL (reference sequence). Losses at the gene ends were 4 bases for V and 0 bases for J; bases not matched to a gene: 5. The CDR3 length is 15 residues. The CDR3 bases are TGTGCCAGCAGCCCCTCTAGCGGTTACCAAGAGACCCAGTACTTC. Amino acid sequence: CASSPSSGYQETQYF.

V gene TRBV10-2 combines with J gene TRBJ2-3; 9 bases map to TRBD1. Germline CDR1 reads WSHSY; CDR2 reads SAAADI. The CDR3 consists of 15 residues. V dropped 7 bases and J dropped 5; count of bases not matched to a gene: 10. In DNA, the CDR3 is TGCGCCAGCAAAACCGGGACAGGGCCGGGAGATACGCAGTATTTT. Residues: CASKTGTGPGDTQYF.

The V and J genes are TRBV5-6 and TRBJ1-1; D remains ambiguous. The germline V gene encodes CDR1 SGHDT and CDR2 YYEEEE. Trimming took off 2 bases at V and 1 base at J, with 6 bases between the two ends. The CDR3 runs to 13 residues. The CDR3 DNA follows: TGTGCCAGCAGCTTTAAGAGGAACACTGAAGCTTTCTTT. It translates to CASSFKRNTEAFF. The whole variable domain, remainder taken from reference TRBV5-6 and TRBJ1-1, is DAGVTQSPTHLIKTRGQQVTLRCSPKSGHDTVSWYQQALGQGPQFIFQYYEEEERQRGNFPDRFSGHQFPNYSSELNVNALLLGDSALYLCASSFKRNTEAFFGQGTRLTVV.

A single count supports this clone. This sequence joins TRBV6-5 and TRBJ1-2; 7 positions match TRBD1. The V and J ends lost 4 bases and 6 bases, in that order; junction bases with no gene match: 8. Germline loops: CDR1 MNHEY, CDR2 SVGAGI. This CDR3 is 14 amino acids long. In DNA form, the CDR3 reads TGTGCCAGCAGTTCCGGGACAGTCCAAAATGGCTACACCTTC. It translates to CASSSGTVQNGYTF.

This sequence joins TRBV6-5 and TRBJ2-1; D unclear. V lost 6 bases to trimming and J lost 0 bases, with 12 bases between them. The germline CDR1 and CDR2 sequences are MNHEY and SVGAGI. The CDR3 totals 15 residues. CDR3 sequence: CASRPGASSYNEQFF. The CDR3 nucleotides read TGTGCCAGCAGGCCCGGAGCAAGCTCCTACAATGAGCAGTTCTTC.